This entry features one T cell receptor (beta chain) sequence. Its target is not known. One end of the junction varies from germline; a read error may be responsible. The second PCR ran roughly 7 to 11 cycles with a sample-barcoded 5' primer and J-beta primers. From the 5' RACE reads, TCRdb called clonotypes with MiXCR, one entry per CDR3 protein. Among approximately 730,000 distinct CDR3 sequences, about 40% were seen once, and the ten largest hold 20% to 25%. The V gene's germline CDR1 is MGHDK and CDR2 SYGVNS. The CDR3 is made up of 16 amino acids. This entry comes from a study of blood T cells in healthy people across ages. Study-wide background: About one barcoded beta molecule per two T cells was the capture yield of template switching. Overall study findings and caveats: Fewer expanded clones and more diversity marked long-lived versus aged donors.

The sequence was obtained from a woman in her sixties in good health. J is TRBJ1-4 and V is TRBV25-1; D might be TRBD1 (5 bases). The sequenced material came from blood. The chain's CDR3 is CANSESGTVTNEKLFF. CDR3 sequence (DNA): TGTGCCAACAGTGAATCAGGGACGGTAACTAATGAAAAACTGTTTTTT.